This entry lists 23 T cell receptor beta chains sequenced from one sample in a study of post-analysis software for immune sequencing data (dated by TCRdb to the mid-2010s). General study outcomes and caveats: Roughly 5 TRBV segments, including TRBV5-6, TRBV5-1 and TRBV20-1, were significantly more frequent in patients than controls.

These receptors have no identified antigens. Library creation used PCR. This sample was sequenced with an Illumina HiSeq 2500. To reduce PCR and sequencing biases, unique molecular identifiers were incorporated into the TCR beta cDNA libraries. Starting from the raw public reads, TCRdb applied fastp trimming at Q25, assembled clones with MiXCR and retained in-frame beta chains. Every entry covers one CDR3 protein and lists the most common genes and DNA from its rows. The sample records 750,000 to 950,000 distinct CDR3 sequences, 53% of which are singletons. The ten largest clonotypes hold 4% to 5.5% of the sample. Source material: blood. The source of these receptors is a girl aged 5-17 years with multiple sclerosis.

This chain links TRBV6-1 with TRBJ2-7; no reliable D call. The CDR3 loop spans 13 amino acids. V lost 7 bases and J lost 0, with 10 bases in between. Germline loops: CDR1 MNHNS, CDR2 SASEGT. The CDR3 here is CASTHGYSYEQYF. As DNA, the CDR3 is TGTGCCAGCACCCACGGGTACTCCTACGAGCAGTACTTC.

This clonotype came up many times. The chain recombines TRBV7-3 with TRBJ2-5, with D possibly TRBD1 on 6 matching bases. V gave up 4 bases and J gave up 5 bases, with 17 bases separating them. Germline V gives CDR1 SGHTA, CDR2 FQGTGA. The CDR3 covers 15 residues. CDR3 protein: CASSSSGTWGETQYF. CDR3 DNA: TGTGCCAGCAGCTCATCCGGGACATGGGGCGAGACCCAGTACTTC.

J is TRBJ2-5 and V is TRBV29-1; D possibly corresponds to TRBD1 (5 bases). Trimming removed 4 bases from V and 1 base from J, with 10 bases in between. Looked up from germline, CDR1 is SQVTM and CDR2 is ANQGSEA. CDR3 length: 13 amino acids. The CDR3 loop reads CSVGGRAQETQYF. CDR3 sequence (DNA): TGCAGCGTTGGGGGCCGGGCCCAAGAGACCCAGTACTTC.

This clonotype has just a few counts. One junction end does not reproduce the germline sequence, and a read error may be involved. This chain links TRBV5-1 with TRBJ2-7; D remains unclear. CDR1 is SGHRS, CDR2 YFSETQ, per germline. The CDR3 has 14 amino acids. CDR3 residues: CASSLVGLSYEQYF. In DNA form, the CDR3 reads TGTGCCAGCAGTTTAGTGGGTCTCTCCTACGAGCAGTACTTC.

The chain links TRBV5-5 to TRBJ2-3, with D possibly being TRBD1 or TRBD2 (7 bases each). In germline, CDR1 is SGHKS, CDR2 YYEKEE (reference sequence). Trimming shortened V by 1 base and J by 2 bases, and 14 bases separated the two germline ends. This CDR3 is 16 amino acids long. DNA for the CDR3: TGTGCCAGCAGCTTGTGGGGGGGACAGAACACAGATACGCAGTATTTT. Its translation: CASSLWGGQNTDTQYF. The entire variable domain, with the rest obtained from reference TRBV5-5 and TRBJ2-3, is as follows: DAGVTQSPTHLIKTRGQQVTLRCSPISGHKSVSWYQQVLGQGPQFIFQYYEKEERGRGNFPDRFSARQFPNYSSELNVNALLLGDSALYLCASSLWGGQNTDTQYFGPGTRLTVL.

The rearrangement joins TRBV13 to TRBJ2-1; D unclear. Deletions cut 1 base from V and 4 bases from J, with 11 bases between. Germline CDR1 is PRHDT and CDR2 is FYEKMQ (reference sequence). The CDR3 loop spans 15 amino acids. This CDR3 reads CASSLVGSVYNEQFF. Here the CDR3 DNA reads TGTGCCAGCAGCTTAGTAGGGTCAGTTTACAATGAGCAGTTCTTC.

This clonotype was picked up a small number of times. The J gene is TRBJ2-3, the V gene TRBV28, with D possibly TRBD2 on 6 matching bases. V lost 5 bases and J lost 0, with 9 bases in between. The CDR3 is made up of 14 amino acids. Germline lookup yields CDR1 MDHEN and CDR2 SYDVKM. CDR3 residues: CASSATRSTDTQYF. The CDR3 DNA sequence: TGTGCCAGCAGTGCGACTAGGAGCACAGATACGCAGTATTTT.

This chain connects TRBV9 to TRBJ1-2; D is undetermined. V was pared by 7 bases and J by 4 bases, with 17 bases between. Germline V gene lookup returns CDR1 SGDLS and CDR2 YYNGEE. The CDR3 contains 14 residues. CDR3 DNA sequence: TGTGCCAGCTCACCGAGTATGAACCTCTATGGCTACACCTTC. This translates into CASSPSMNLYGYTF.

The chain couples TRBV5-1 to TRBJ2-1; 7 bases fit TRBD2. V lost 3 bases and J lost 9; bases outside the gene matches: 15. There are 16 residues in the CDR3. Per germline, CDR1 SGHRS and CDR2 YFSETQ. The CDR3 DNA reads TGCGCCAGCAGCTACGGACTCGGACTAGATGAGGGTGAGCAGTTCTTC. Protein product: CASSYGLGLDEGEQFF.

This chain joins TRBV6-5 and TRBJ1-1; tentative D call: TRBD1 (5 bases). V was cut by 1 base and J by 3 bases, with 15 bases left in between. The CDR3 has 16 residues. Germline V gives CDR1 MNHEY, CDR2 SVGAGI. Here the CDR3 reads CASSYLPLLGDTEAFF. In nucleotides, the CDR3 is TGTGCCAGCAGTTACTTACCTCTTTTAGGGGACACTGAAGCTTTCTTT.

The chain combines TRBV19 with TRBJ2-5; maybe TRBD1 (6 bases). Matching the DNA end better, TRBJ2-7 makes the J call doubtful. The germline CDR1 and CDR2 sequences are LNHDA and SQIVND (reference sequence). This CDR3 has 14 amino acids. In DNA form, the CDR3 reads TGTGCCAGTAGTATCAGTGGGGGCCTCTACGAGCAGTACTTC. It specifies CASSISGGLYEQYF.

The chain carries TRBV5-1 and TRBJ1-2; weak D call: TRBD1 (5 bases). The ends were cut back, 4 bases at V and 7 bases at J, with 23 bases in the middle. Looked up from germline, CDR1 is SGHRS and CDR2 is YFSETQ. This CDR3 has 16 amino acids. CDR3 sequence: CASSATTATPGAGYTF. CDR3 sequence (DNA): TGCGCCAGCAGCGCAACGACAGCTACCCCGGGCGCTGGCTACACCTTC.

This chain connects TRBV5-1 to TRBJ1-4; maybe TRBD1 (5 bases). CDR1 is SGHRS, CDR2 YFSETQ, per germline. V shed 5 bases and J shed 3 bases, with 14 bases lying between them. This CDR3 has 15 residues. CDR3 sequence: CASRGLGQANEKLFF. CDR3 nucleotide sequence: TGCGCCAGCAGGGGTCTGGGGCAGGCTAATGAAAAACTGTTTTTT. The variable domain in full, completed from reference TRBV5-1 and TRBJ1-4, reads KAGVTQTPRYLIKTRGQQVTLSCSPISGHRSVSWYQQTPGQGLQFLFEYFSETQRNKGNFPGRFSGRQFSNSRSEMNVSTLELGDSALYLCASRGLGQANEKLFFGSGTQLSVL.

The chain recombines TRBV4-1 with TRBJ2-7; D is unclear. Germline-derived CDR1 and CDR2 are MGHRA and YSYEKL. V gave up 0 bases and J gave up 7 bases, with 16 bases separating them. This CDR3 region has 15 residues. The CDR3 is CASSQDPVGSQEQYF. CDR3 nucleotide sequence: TGCGCCAGCAGCCAAGATCCGGTCGGGTCGCAAGAGCAGTACTTC.

This clonotype was seen a handful of times. J is TRBJ1-1 and V is TRBV29-1; 7 positions agree with TRBD1. The V gene end was trimmed by 0 bases and the J gene end by 5 bases; junction bases not matched to a gene: 6. This CDR3 is built from 14 residues. The germline V gene has CDR1 SQVTM and CDR2 ANQGSEA. CDR3 sequence reads: CSVEDTAGGTEAFF. CDR3 DNA: TGCAGCGTTGAAGACACCGCAGGGGGGACTGAAGCTTTCTTT.

This chain uses TRBV15 with TRBJ2-3; no clear D gene. Germline V gene data show CDR1 as LNHNV and CDR2 as YYDKDF (reference sequence). This CDR3 region has 17 residues. V lost 5 bases, J lost 7 bases, and 25 bases lay in between. The CDR3 region is CATSPETPQWVFYTQYF. The CDR3 DNA is TGTGCCACCAGCCCCGAGACCCCCCAATGGGTCTTCTATACGCAGTATTTT.

Details on this clonotype: Germline and junction disagree at one end, which may indicate a read error. The V and J genes are TRBV20-1 and TRBJ2-7, with 13 positions matching TRBD2. Germline V gene sequence: CDR1 DFQATT, CDR2 SNEGSKA (reference sequence). This CDR3 spans 15 amino acids. The CDR3 sequence is CSARGLAGDNYEQYF. CDR3 bases: TGCAGTGCAAGAGGACTAGCGGGAGACAATTACGAGCAGTACTTC.

This sequence joins TRBV5-1 and TRBJ2-1; perhaps TRBD1 as D (5 bases). V dropped 4 bases and J dropped 3 bases, with 11 bases sitting between them. Germline assignment: CDR1 SGHRS and CDR2 YFSETQ. CDR3 size: 14 residues. CDR3 nucleotides: TGCGCCAGCAGCAAAGACAGTTACTACAATGAGCAGTTCTTC. This codes for CASSKDSYYNEQFF.

This chain joins TRBV5-1 and TRBJ2-1, with 9 bases identical to TRBD1. The CDR3 has 16 amino acids. From germline, CDR1 is SGHRS and CDR2 YFSETQ. V dropped 0 bases and J dropped 3; count of bases not matched to a gene: 4. The CDR3 spells CASSLGGTGLYNEQFF. CDR3 DNA: TGCGCCAGCAGCTTGGGTGGGACAGGGCTCTACAATGAGCAGTTCTTC.

This clonotype was seen a single time. A read error may account for a junction end that differs from germline. V and J are TRBV5-6 and TRBJ2-1; D gene ambiguous. The CDR3 runs 18 residues. CDR1 and CDR2 (germline): SGHDT, YYEEEE. The CDR3 DNA is TGTGCCAGCAGCTTGGCCCCTCAAGACCCGGCCTGGTACAATGAACAGTTCTTC. Translated: CASSLAPQDPAWYNEQFF.

The chain recombines TRBV5-6 with TRBJ2-7; D not certain. The DNA matches TRBJ2-5 better at its end, which makes the J call doubtful. The CDR3 contains 11 residues. Germline values: CDR1 SGHDT, CDR2 YYEEEE. The DNA for the CDR3 is TGTGCCAGCAGCTTGGTAGGGACCCAGTACTTC. Translated, it gives CASSLVGTQYF.

The chain combines TRBV20-1 with TRBJ2-7; TRBD2 matches 9 bases. The V and J ends lost 5 bases and 6 bases, in that order; junction bases with no gene match: 8. Looked up from germline, CDR1 is DFQATT and CDR2 is SNEGSKA (reference sequence). This CDR3 is built from 13 residues. For the CDR3, the DNA is TGCAGTGCTTCCGCGGGAGGGCCTTCCGAGCAGTACTTC. Residues: CSASAGGPSEQYF.

The gene calls are TRBV27 and TRBJ2-4; D possibly uses TRBD1 or TRBD2 (6 bases each). Deletions cut 6 bases from V and 0 bases from J, with 18 bases between. The CDR3 has 17 amino acids. The germline V gene encodes CDR1 MNHEY and CDR2 SMNVEV (reference sequence). The CDR3 coding sequence is TGTGCCAGCAGGCAGGGGAGGCGTGGATTAGCCAAAAACATTCAGTACTTC. Protein product: CASRQGRRGLAKNIQYF.